The source of this T cell receptor (beta chain) is a study of early T cells in non-severe SARS-CoV-2 infection. Across the whole study: Unpaired chains resulted from sequencing bulk RNA of unsorted whole blood. General study points: Private and CD4 specificities were missed by VDJdb matching, skewed to anti-spike CD8.

Remarks on this clonotype: Antigen: not known.

Tagging with unique molecular identifiers was applied to individual cDNA molecules. One entry per CDR3 protein results from TCRdb running MiXCR on the 5' RACE reads. The top ten clones hold approximately 4% of a sample with fewer than 130,000 distinct CDR3 sequences, around 12% of them seen once. In germline, CDR1 is KGHSH, CDR2 LQKENI. The CDR3 covers 15 residues. V dropped 2 bases and J dropped 2 bases, with 10 bases sitting between them. This clonotype originated in an adult who was a healthcare worker with PCR-confirmed SARS-CoV-2 infection or an uninfected control (not recorded which). The chain recombines TRBV18 with TRBJ1-5, with a weak D call TRBD1 (5 bases). Material: whole blood, obtained at baseline. The CDR3 coding sequence is TGTGCCAGCTCACCAGACAGCAACCGCAATCAGCCCCAGCATTTT. Translated: CASSPDSNRNQPQHF.